This T cell receptor beta chain was obtained from a study of blood T cell repertoires in COVID-19. The V gene end was trimmed by 3 bases and the J gene end by 4 bases; junction bases not matched to a gene: 2. CDR1 is SGHTA and CDR2 is FQGTGA in the germline V gene. CDR3 size: 14 residues. Method: immunoSEQ multiplex PCR; TCRdb's copy keeps in-frame clones and lacks some. The table lists about 160,000 clones, roughly 88% of them singletons, with around 7% in the top ten. Specimen: peripheral blood. This sequence was found in a man older than 75 with COVID-19, enrolled during active disease. The genes are TRBV7-3 and TRBJ2-5, with 10 bases matching TRBD1. CDR3 loop: CASSFGTGAETQYF. CDR3 DNA: TGTGCCAGCAGCTTCGGGACAGGGGCAGAGACCCAGTACTTC.